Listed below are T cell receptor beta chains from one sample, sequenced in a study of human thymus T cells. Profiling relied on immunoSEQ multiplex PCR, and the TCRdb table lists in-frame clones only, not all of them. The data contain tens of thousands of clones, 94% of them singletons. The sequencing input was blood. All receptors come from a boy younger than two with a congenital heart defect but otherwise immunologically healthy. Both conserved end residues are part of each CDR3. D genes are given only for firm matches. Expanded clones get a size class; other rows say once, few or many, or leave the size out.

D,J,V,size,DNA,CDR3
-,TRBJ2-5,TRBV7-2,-,TGTGCCAGCAGCGAGACAGGGAGGGAAGAGACCCAGTACTTC,CASSETGREETQYF
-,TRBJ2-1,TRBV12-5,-,TGTGCTAGTGGTTTGGTACTTTTGGCGCAGTTCTTC,CASGLVLLAQFF
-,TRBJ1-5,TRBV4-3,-,TGCGCCAGCAGTCAGAACGGGGGTAGTCAGCCCCAGCATTTT,CASSQNGGSQPQHF
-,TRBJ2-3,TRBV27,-,TGTGCCAGCAGTTTGCCCTCCCACAGGGACGATACGCAGTATTTT,CASSLPSHRDDTQYF
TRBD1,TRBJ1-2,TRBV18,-,TGTGCCAGCTCACCACTTAAGGGGGCGTATGATGGCTACACCTTC,CASSPLKGAYDGYTF
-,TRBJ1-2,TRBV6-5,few,TGTGCCAGCAGTTACTCGGGGACTGTACCCTATGGCTACACCTTC,CASSYSGTVPYGYTF
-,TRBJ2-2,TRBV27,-,TGTGCCAGCAGTTCAGTGCGGGAACCCGGGGAGCTGTTTTTT,CASSSVREPGELFF
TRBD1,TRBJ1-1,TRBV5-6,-,TGTGCCAGCAGCTTCTGGGACAGGGTGTGGACTGAAGCTTTCTTT,CASSFWDRVWTEAFF
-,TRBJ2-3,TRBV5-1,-,TGCGCCAGCAGCTTGGGGGGACGGGGCACAGATACGCAGTATTTT,CASSLGGRGTDTQYF
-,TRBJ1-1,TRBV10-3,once,TGTGCCATCAGTGAGTCGGAAGGGGACACTGAAGCTTTCTTT,CAISESEGDTEAFF
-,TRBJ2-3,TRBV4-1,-,TGCGCCAGCAGCCAAGAGGTGGGGCTCGCAGATACGCAGTATTTT,CASSQEVGLADTQYF
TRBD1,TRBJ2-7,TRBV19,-,TGTGCCAGTAGCCACAGGGGGCATAAAGGCCTAACAAGAGAGCAGTACTTC,CASSHRGHKGLTREQYF
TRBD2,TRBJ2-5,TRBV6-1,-,TGTGCCAGCAGTGAACACGGGAGGACTAGAAGGCCCGAAGAGACCCAGTACTTC,CASSEHGRTRRPEETQYF